Listed here is a single T cell receptor beta chain. The CDR3 loop spans 17 amino acids. The V gene lost 2 bases and the J gene lost 5 bases, with 19 bases spanning the gap. Germline CDR1 is SGHTS and CDR2 is YDEGEE. The data originate from a study of OX40 agonist ivuxolimab in advanced cancers. Background on the study: Earlier anti-PD-1, anti-PD-L1 or anti-CTLA-4 therapy was permitted; less than 50% had received some.

Assay: immunoSEQ multiplex PCR; the TCRdb copy retains only in-frame clones and omits some. The table lists around 50,000 clones, approximately 75% of them singletons. The J gene is TRBJ2-2, the V gene TRBV5-8, with a weak D call TRBD1 (5 bases). The sequence derives from an adult with an advanced solid tumor such as melanoma, head and neck, liver or kidney cancer. Sequences were derived from CD4+ or CD8+ T cells sorted from blood, sampled in a trial of the OX40 agonist ivuxolimab. Here the CDR3 reads CASSLDPRQRNTGELFF. CDR3 coding DNA: TGTGCCAGCAGCTTAGACCCCCGACAGCGAAATACCGGGGAGCTGTTTTTT.